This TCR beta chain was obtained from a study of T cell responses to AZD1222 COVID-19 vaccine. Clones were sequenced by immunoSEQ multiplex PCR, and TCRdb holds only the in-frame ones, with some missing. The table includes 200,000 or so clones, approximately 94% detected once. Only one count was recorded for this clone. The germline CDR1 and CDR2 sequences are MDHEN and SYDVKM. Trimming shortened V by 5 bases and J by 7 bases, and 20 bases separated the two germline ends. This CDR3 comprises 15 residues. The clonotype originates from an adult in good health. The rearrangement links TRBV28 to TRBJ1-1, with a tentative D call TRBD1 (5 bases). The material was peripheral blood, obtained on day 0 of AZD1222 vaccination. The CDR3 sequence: CASSPPLRPRGEAFF. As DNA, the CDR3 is TGTGCCAGCAGTCCCCCCTTGCGCCCGAGGGGTGAAGCTTTCTTT. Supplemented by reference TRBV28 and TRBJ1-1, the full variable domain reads DVKVTQSSRYLVKRTGEKVFLECVQDMDHENMFWYRQDPGLGLRLIYFSYDVKMKEKGDIPEGYSVSREKKERFSLILESASTNQTSMYLCASSPPLRPRGEAFFGQGTRLTVV.